The next 10 T cell receptor beta chains were all read from a single sample in a study of response to subunit inactivated influenza vaccine (dated by TCRdb to 2016 to 2019). The time point tag for this specimen amounts to: 40 to 45 days after influenza vaccine administration. Receptors were amplified or captured by RT-PCR. Sequenced on an Illumina HiSeq 2500. The public sequencing data were trimmed at Q25 with fastp and processed into clonotypes with MiXCR by TCRdb, which kept only in-frame beta chains. CDR3 protein duplicates are merged, each entry listing the most common genes and DNA. The sample table lists over 450,000 distinct CDR3 sequences, over 10% of them with a count of one. The ten largest clones add up to around 12% of the sample. The sequencing here drew on PBMCs from blood, taken about 40 days after vaccination. These receptor sequences come from a man aged 50 or older who received an inactivated influenza vaccine. Donor details come from another sample of the same person, matched by shared clones.

The genes are TRBV23-1 and TRBJ2-2; 10 bases agree with TRBD2. TRBV23-1 counts as an open reading frame of uncertain function. CDR3 length: 18 amino acids. With 3 bases clipped from V and 6 bases from J, the junction kept 13 bases outside the gene matches. This CDR3 is CASSQPPSGRTWAGELFF. The CDR3 DNA sequence: TGCGCCAGCAGTCAGCCGCCTAGCGGGAGAACGTGGGCCGGGGAGCTGTTTTTT.

This clonotype was observed a single time. This clone may be a read error of a much larger clone one base away. This chain uses TRBV6-1 with TRBJ2-7; 7 bases are a match to TRBD1. Unmatched junction bases numbered 12, after V lost 6 bases and J lost 7 bases. The V gene's germline CDR1 is MNHNS and CDR2 SASEGT. The CDR3 totals 14 residues. CDR3 sequence: CASRRPGQFKEQYF. DNA of the CDR3: TGTGCCAGCAGAAGACCGGGACAGTTTAAGGAGCAGTACTTC.

This clonotype showed up just a few times. This chain joins TRBV6-1 and TRBJ1-2; possibly TRBD1 for D (5 bases). CDR1 MNHNS and CDR2 SASEGT come from the germline V gene. Trimming removed 6 bases at V and 0 bases at J, with 14 bases between. This CDR3 contains 15 residues. The CDR3 region is CASRNTGLANYGYTF. In DNA form, the CDR3 reads TGTGCCAGCAGAAATACAGGATTGGCTAACTATGGCTACACCTTC.

This clonotype was detected only a few times. The chain combines TRBV12-3 or TRBV12-4 with TRBJ2-1; TRBD2 matches 12 bases. V lost 6 bases, J lost 14 bases, and 5 bases stayed unmatched. CDR3 length equals 12 residues. The CDR3 nucleotides are TGTGCCAGCAGAGGACTAGCGGGGTACAAGTTCTTC. Amino acid sequence: CASRGLAGYKFF.

For this clonotype: An end of the junction does not agree with germline; a read error may underlie this. The genes are TRBV7-7 and TRBJ1-3; D ambiguous. This CDR3 has 14 residues. Germline V gene lookup returns CDR1 SSHAT and CDR2 FNYEAQ (reference sequence). The CDR3 loop is CASSLSPAGNTIYF. Written as DNA, the CDR3 is TGTGCTAGCAGCTTGTCGCCAGCTGGAAACACCATATATTTT.

This chain connects TRBV29-1 to TRBJ2-3, with a possible D match to TRBD2 (6 bases). The CDR3 has 14 amino acids. The germline CDR1 and CDR2 sequences are SQVTM and ANQGSEA. V was trimmed by 4 bases and J by 12 bases, leaving 23 bases between them. This CDR3 reads CSVGSLARGGSQYF. As DNA, the CDR3 is TGCAGCGTTGGAAGTCTAGCCCGGGGAGGTTCACAGTATTTT.

This clonotype has more than one count but fewer than ten. The rearrangement uses TRBV7-9 and TRBJ2-1; 9 bases map to TRBD2. Trimming cost V 7 bases and J 7 bases; bases outside gene matches: 11. There are 15 residues in the CDR3. The germline gives CDR1 SEHNR, CDR2 FQNEAQ (reference sequence). The DNA of the CDR3 is TGTGCCAGCATCATCAGCGGGGGGCGACTGAATGAGCAGTTCTTC. Translated: CASIISGGRLNEQFF.

This sequence joins TRBV28 and TRBJ1-5, with D possibly TRBD1 on 6 matching bases. Trimming shortened V by 9 bases and J by 0 bases, and 12 bases separated the two germline ends. Germline V lookup: CDR1 MDHEN, CDR2 SYDVKM. This CDR3 region has 14 residues. DNA of the CDR3: TGTGCCAGTGAAGGGGGGACTAGCAATCAGCCCCAGCATTTT. The encoded protein is CASEGGTSNQPQHF.

This clonotype was seen ten or more times. V gene TRBV7-9 combines with J gene TRBJ2-3; possible D gene TRBD2, 7 bases. CDR3 size: 16 residues. Germline lookup yields CDR1 SEHNR and CDR2 FQNEAQ (reference sequence). Trimming removed 3 bases at V and 0 bases at J, with 13 bases between. The chain's CDR3 is CASSFLAGASTDTQYF. The CDR3 nucleotides read TGTGCCAGCAGCTTCCTCGCGGGGGCCAGCACAGATACGCAGTATTTT.

This clonotype was seen a few times. J is TRBJ2-1 and V is TRBV28, with D uncertain. The CDR3 runs 13 residues. Germline V gene data show CDR1 as MDHEN and CDR2 as SYDVKM. Trimming removed 2 bases at V and 6 bases at J, with 8 bases between. Written as DNA, the CDR3 is TGTGCCAGCAGTTTAGTGGTTAGCAATGAGCAGTTCTTC. Protein product: CASSLVVSNEQFF.